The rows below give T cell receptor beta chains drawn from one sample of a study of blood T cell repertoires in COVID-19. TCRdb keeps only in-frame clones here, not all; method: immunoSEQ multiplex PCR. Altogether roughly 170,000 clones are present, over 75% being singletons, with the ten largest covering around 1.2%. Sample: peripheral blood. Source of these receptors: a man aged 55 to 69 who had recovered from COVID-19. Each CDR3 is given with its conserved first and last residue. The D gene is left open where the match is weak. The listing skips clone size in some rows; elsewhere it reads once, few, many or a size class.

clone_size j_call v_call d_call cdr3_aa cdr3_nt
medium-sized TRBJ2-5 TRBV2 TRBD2 CASRGGDEETQYF TGTGCCAGCAGGGGAGGGGACGAAGAGACCCAGTACTTC
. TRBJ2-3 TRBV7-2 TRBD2 CASSLVAGSTDTQYF TGTGCCAGCAGCTTAGTAGCGGGAAGCACAGATACGCAGTATTTT
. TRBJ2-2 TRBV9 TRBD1 CASSEDRGGTGELFF TGTGCCAGCAGCGAGGACAGGGGAGGCACCGGGGAGCTGTTTTTT
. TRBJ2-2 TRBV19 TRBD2 CASSLAGGPGTGELFF TGTGCCAGTAGTTTAGCGGGGGGGCCGGGCACCGGGGAGCTGTTTTTT
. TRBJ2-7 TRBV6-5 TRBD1 CASRMGTAIYYEQYF TGTGCCAGCAGGATGGGGACAGCCATATACTACGAGCAGTACTTC
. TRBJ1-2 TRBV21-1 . CASSKNGRAAYGYTF TGTGCCAGCAGCAAAAACGGCAGGGCGGCCTATGGCTACACCTTC
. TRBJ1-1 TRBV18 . CASSIHRENTEAFF TGTGCCAGCTCAATTCACAGGGAGAACACTGAAGCTTTCTTT
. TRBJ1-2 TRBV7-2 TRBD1 CASRPGGSVYGYTF TGTGCCAGCAGACCAGGGGGTTCGGTATATGGCTACACCTTC
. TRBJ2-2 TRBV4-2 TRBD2 CASSQRGGGDTGELFF TGTGCCAGCAGCCAACGGGGGGGCGGGGACACCGGGGAGCTGTTTTTT
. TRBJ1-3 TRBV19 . CATTNGGSVNTIYF TGTGCCACCACAAATGGAGGGTCTGTGAACACCATATATTTT
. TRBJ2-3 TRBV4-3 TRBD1 CASSQYRGTGADTQYF TGCGCCAGCAGCCAATACAGGGGGACCGGCGCAGATACGCAGTATTTT
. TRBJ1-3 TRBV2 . CASGGGIFGNTIYF TGTGCCAGCGGGGGAGGGATTTTCGGAAACACCATATATTTT
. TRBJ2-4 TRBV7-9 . CASSHGQRNIQYF TGTGCCAGCAGCCACGGACAGAGAAACATTCAGTACTTC
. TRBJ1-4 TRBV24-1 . CATSDGFSNEKLFF TGTGCCACCAGTGACGGGTTCTCTAATGAAAAACTGTTTTTT
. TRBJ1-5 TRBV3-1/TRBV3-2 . CASSSVTGGPQHF TGTGCCAGCAGCTCCGTCACGGGTGGGCCCCAGCATTTT
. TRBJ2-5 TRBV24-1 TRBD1 CATSDPGQGRETQYF TGTGCCACCAGTGATCCCGGACAGGGTCGAGAGACCCAGTACTTC
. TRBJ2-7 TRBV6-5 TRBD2 CATTTSGVYEQYF TGTGCCACCACGACTAGCGGGGTCTACGAGCAGTACTTC
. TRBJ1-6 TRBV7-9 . CASSLAGAENSPLHF TGTGCCAGCAGCTTAGCAGGGGCGGAAAATTCACCCCTCCACTTT